The 10 T cell receptor beta chains given below trace back to one sample, sequenced in a study of blood T cell repertoires in COVID-19. Libraries were prepared by immunoSEQ multiplex PCR; TCRdb keeps only in-frame clonotypes and omits some of them. The data contain more than 85,000 clones, more than 75% of them singletons. Sequenced input: peripheral blood. These receptors were collected from a woman between 50 and 59 years old with acute or convalescent COVID-19.

V gene TRBV5-4 combines with J gene TRBJ1-2, with TRBD1 matching 9 bases. V lost 1 base, J lost 3 bases, and 4 bases stayed unmatched. This CDR3 has 15 residues. The germline CDR1 and CDR2 sequences are SGHNT and YYREEE (reference sequence). CDR3 coding DNA: TGTGCCAGCAGCTTGAACAGGGGGCTAGACTATGGCTACACCTTC. It translates to CASSLNRGLDYGYTF.

The V gene is TRBV3-1 (or the pseudogene TRBV3-2), the J gene TRBJ2-7, with TRBD1 matching over 8 bases. Per germline, CDR1 LGHDT and CDR2 YNNKEL (reference sequence). After removal of 5 bases from V and 3 bases from J, the junction contained 6 bases not matched to a gene. The CDR3 consists of 14 residues. DNA for the CDR3: TGTGCCAGCAGCTCCTGGACAGGGAGCTACGAGCAGTACTTC. It specifies CASSSWTGSYEQYF.

The V call is TRBV9, the J call TRBJ2-5; TRBD2 aligns across 8 bases. CDR1 is SGDLS and CDR2 is YYNGEE in the germline V gene. CDR3 length: 12 amino acids. V shed 7 bases, J shed 5 bases, and the junction held 4 bases outside the gene matches. DNA for the CDR3: TGTGCCAGCCGGGGACTAGAGGAGACCCAGTACTTC. Amino acids: CASRGLEETQYF. The full variable domain, with the rest looked up from reference TRBV9 and TRBJ2-5, is DSGVTQTPKHLITATGQRVTLRCSPRSGDLSVYWYQQSLDQGLQFLIQYYNGEERAKGNILERFSAQQFPDLHSELNLSSLELGDSALYFCASRGLEETQYFGPGTRLLVL.

V gene TRBV28 combines with J gene TRBJ2-3, with D tentatively TRBD2 (6 bases). The CDR3 totals 16 residues. Deletions cut 1 base from V and 1 base from J, with 12 bases between. CDR1 is MDHEN and CDR2 is SYDVKM in the germline V gene. CDR3 DNA: TGTGCCAGCAGTTTATCGATGCGGGACCGCACAGATACGCAGTATTTT. This gives the protein CASSLSMRDRTDTQYF.

J is TRBJ2-3 and V is TRBV29-1, with 7 positions matching TRBD2. The germline gives CDR1 SQVTM, CDR2 ANQGSEA. The CDR3 is 14 amino acids. The V segment lost 6 bases and the J segment 5 bases; nucleotides outside the gene matches: 11. Written as DNA, the CDR3 is TGCAGCGTCTCTAGCGTGGAGCGGGGAGATACGCAGTATTTT. Protein sequence: CSVSSVERGDTQYF.

This clone was found once. V usage is TRBV28 and J usage is TRBJ1-2, with a possible D match to TRBD1 (6 bases). Germline assignment: CDR1 MDHEN and CDR2 SYDVKM. V shed 7 bases and J shed 4 bases, with 10 bases lying between them. The CDR3 extends over 12 amino acids. The CDR3 spells CASKTGSYGYTF. The CDR3, as DNA: TGTGCCAGCAAAACAGGGTCCTATGGCTACACCTTC.

The chain is built from TRBV5-4 and TRBJ2-7, with 11 bases aligning to TRBD2. V dropped 4 bases and J dropped 3; count of bases not matched to a gene: 6. The CDR3 has 15 residues. The germline V gene has CDR1 SGHNT and CDR2 YYREEE (reference sequence). CDR3 sequence (DNA): TGTGCCAGCAGCCCGGGACTAGCGGTCCTCTACGAGCAGTACTTC. It yields the protein CASSPGLAVLYEQYF.

In nucleotides, the CDR3 is TGTGCCACCAGCAGATCCAGTTCACCCCTCCACTTT. It translates to CATSRSSSPLHF. This chain connects TRBV15 to TRBJ1-6, with D unresolved. The CDR3 totals 12 residues. Trimming removed 2 bases at V and 9 bases at J, with 5 bases between. Germline-derived CDR1 and CDR2 are LNHNV and YYDKDF (reference sequence).

V and J are TRBV5-1 and TRBJ2-1; TRBD2 matches 9 bases. V was clipped by 0 bases and J by 5 bases; unmatched bases: 3. The germline gives CDR1 SGHRS, CDR2 YFSETQ. The CDR3 consists of 15 residues. The DNA for the CDR3 is TGCGCCAGCAGCTTGGAACTAGCGGGCGACAATGAGCAGTTCTTC. It codes for CASSLELAGDNEQFF.

The V call is TRBV23-1, the J call TRBJ2-7, with 12 nucleotides matching TRBD2. TRBV23-1 is noted as an ORF with a role that remains uncertain. Germline trimming cut 6 bases from V and 6 bases from J; bases unmatched to any gene: 9. This CDR3 region has 15 residues. Here the CDR3 reads CASSSLRLAGVEQYF. CDR3 DNA sequence: TGCGCCAGCAGCAGTCTAAGACTAGCGGGAGTCGAGCAGTACTTC.